This record concerns one T cell receptor beta chain sequence. What it recognizes is unknown. The data were taken from a study of T cell repertoires in cytomegalovirus infection. TCRdb re-called the reads through MiXCR, storing one row per CDR3 protein. Of fewer than 850,000 distinct CDR3 sequences listed, approximately 32% were seen once; the top ten hold 13%. The sample in question was cultured CD8+ T cells from PBMCs, obtained from culture after CMV antigen stimulation. This TCR was sampled from a human donor in good health (CMV status not recorded). Some clones in this sample may be carry-over from other donors' samples.

For the CDR3, the DNA is TGTGCCAGCAGGACAGTTGGGGGGACTGAAGCTTTCTTT. Its protein is CASRTVGGTEAFF. This chain joins TRBV12-3 or TRBV12-4 and TRBJ1-1; TRBD1 might be the D (5 bases). This CDR3 is built from 13 residues. V lost 6 bases, J lost 5 bases, and 13 bases lay in between.